This T cell receptor beta chain was recovered during a study of a mutant IDH1 vaccine in newly diagnosed glioma. Study as a whole: Investigators started vaccination 4-6 weeks after radiotherapy alone, or with temozolomide cycles.

Regarding this clone: The antigen is undetermined. Additional DNA sequences in this sample encode the identical CDR3.

Noted time point: week 11, during vaccination. Vaccination comprised doses that each held 300 ug of mutant IDH1 20-mer peptide, plus topical imiquimod. Libraries were prepared by immunoSEQ multiplex PCR; TCRdb keeps only in-frame clonotypes and omits some of them. The sample lists tens of thousands of clones, over 70% seen once, with approximately 6.1% in the top ten. Looked up from germline, CDR1 is SGHRS and CDR2 is YFSETQ. The CDR3 has 13 amino acids. V gave up 5 bases and J gave up 2 bases; unmatched junction bases: 0. The chain has TRBV5-1 and TRBJ2-5, with 10 bases fitting TRBD1. The clonotype comes from a middle-aged man with glioma. The sequencing here drew on PBMCs, taken from a glioma patient whose treatment included an IDH1 peptide vaccine. The CDR3 DNA is TGCGCCAGCAGGGGACAGGGGCAAGAGACCCAGTACTTC. Protein product: CASRGQGQETQYF.